The 18 T cell receptor beta chains below were found in one sample sequenced in a study of human T cells and chemical hapten exposure. TCRdb reanalysed the RACE reads using MiXCR and keeps one entry per CDR3 protein. The sample lists tens of thousands of distinct CDR3 sequences, about 6.6% occurring once. The time point is: patch test 2, 6 weeks after DPC sensitization. The treatment was: therapeutic diphenylcyclopropenone sensitization with weekly scalp DPC. The sequenced sample was whole blood, obtained in connection with sensitization to the hapten diphenylcyclopropenone (DPC). The receptors stem from a woman aged 25-40 years with alopecia areata. Some clones in this sample may be carry-over from other donors' samples.

In its sample, this clonotype was seen many times. V gene TRBV5-1 combines with J gene TRBJ2-7, with D hard to call. Looked up from germline, CDR1 is SGHRS and CDR2 is YFSETQ. The germline V and J ends were trimmed by 0 bases and 3 bases, with 7 bases remaining between them. The CDR3 length is 13 residues. The CDR3 here is CASSLAIFYEQYF. The CDR3 nucleotides are TGCGCCAGCAGCTTGGCCATCTTCTACGAGCAGTACTTC. Drawing the rest from reference TRBV5-1 and TRBJ2-7, the complete variable domain is KAGVTQTPRYLIKTRGQQVTLSCSPISGHRSVSWYQQTPGQGLQFLFEYFSETQRNKGNFPGRFSGRQFSNSRSEMNVSTLELGDSALYLCASSLAIFYEQYFGPGTRLTVT.

This clonotype was picked up many times. This chain links TRBV5-1 with TRBJ2-3, with D unclear. CDR3 length: 13 residues. CDR1 is SGHRS and CDR2 is YFSETQ in the germline V gene. V lost 5 bases and J 5 bases, leaving 12 bases between the germline ends. The CDR3 region is CASRDGPRDTQYF. CDR3 bases: TGCGCCAGCAGGGACGGACCCCGAGATACGCAGTATTTT.

This clonotype was seen repeatedly, ten times or more. The chain is built from TRBV29-1 and TRBJ2-5; unclear D gene. Germline V CDR1 and CDR2: SQVTM, ANQGSEA. The CDR3 is 10 residues long. The ends were cut back, 2 bases at V and 2 bases at J, with 0 bases in the middle. The CDR3 nucleotides read TGCAGCGTTGAACAAGAGACCCAGTACTTC. It codes for CSVEQETQYF.

This clonotype was seen at least ten times. This chain joins TRBV20-1 and TRBJ2-3, with no clear D. V gave up 1 base and J gave up 0 bases, with 8 bases separating them. CDR3 length: 14 residues. Germline V gives CDR1 DFQATT, CDR2 SNEGSKA (reference sequence). CDR3 DNA: TGCAGTGCTAGAGCGCATTCTAGCACAGATACGCAGTATTTT. Its translation is CSARAHSSTDTQYF.

Many counts were recorded for this clonotype. This sequence joins TRBV15 and TRBJ2-5, with D perhaps given as TRBD1 or TRBD2 (5 bases each). The CDR3 is made up of 14 amino acids. The V gene lost 2 bases and the J gene lost 2 bases, with 9 bases spanning the gap. Germline V gives CDR1 LNHNV, CDR2 YYDKDF (reference sequence). CDR3 coding DNA: TGTGCCACCAGCAGACGGGGCGGACAAGAGACCCAGTACTTC. Protein sequence: CATSRRGGQETQYF.

This clonotype has at least ten counts. V is TRBV7-6 and J is TRBJ1-4, with a possible D match to TRBD1 (5 bases). The CDR3 is 16 residues long. Germline V gives CDR1 SGHVS, CDR2 FNYEAQ. V lost 2 bases, J lost 8 bases, and 18 bases lay in between. The CDR3 nucleotides read TGTGCCAGCAGCTTACGGGTGGGGACGATCGGCGAAAAACTGTTTTTT. It encodes CASSLRVGTIGEKLFF.

This clonotype was picked up a small number of times. This chain uses TRBV12-5 with TRBJ1-1, with 9 nucleotides matching TRBD1. Germline V gene data show CDR1 as LGHNT and CDR2 as FRNRAP. The CDR3 length is 14 residues. V was pared by 5 bases and J by 1 base, with 2 bases of the junction left unmatched. CDR3 bases: TGTGCTAGTGGTGCGGGACAGGGGAACACTGAAGCTTTCTTT. Translating gives CASGAGQGNTEAFF.

This clonotype was seen at least ten times. The chain employs TRBV4-1 and TRBJ2-7, with 10 bases that match TRBD1. V shed 0 bases, J shed 4 bases, and the junction held 9 bases outside the gene matches. The V gene's germline CDR1 is MGHRA and CDR2 YSYEKL. This CDR3 is built from 17 residues. DNA of the CDR3: TGCGCCAGCAGCCAAGAACCGGGACAGGGGAGGAAGTACGAGCAGTACTTC. Its protein is CASSQEPGQGRKYEQYF.

This clonotype was observed a handful of times. This chain uses TRBV27 with TRBJ1-1; TRBD1 matches 9 bases. Losses at the gene ends were 8 bases for V and 0 bases for J; bases not matched to a gene: 7. This CDR3 contains 15 residues. CDR1 and CDR2 (germline): MNHEY, SMNVEV (reference sequence). The CDR3 DNA is TGTGCCAGCCGGGACAGGGAGTCGATGAACACTGAAGCTTTCTTT. Its protein product is CASRDRESMNTEAFF.

This clonotype was seen many times. The CDR3 nucleotides read TGTGCCAGCAGCCGGACAGGGGGCTACGAGCAGTACTTC. It is translated as CASSRTGGYEQYF. The chain has TRBV3-1 and TRBJ2-7; 10 nucleotides align to TRBD1. Trimming cost V 4 bases and J 3 bases; bases outside gene matches: 0. Germline CDR1 reads LGHDT; CDR2 reads YNNKEL (reference sequence). The CDR3 contains 13 residues.

This clonotype was observed many times. This chain joins TRBV2 and TRBJ1-1, with TRBD1 matching 7 bases. This CDR3 contains 13 residues. V lost 10 bases, J lost 7 bases, and 12 bases stayed unmatched. Germline V CDR1 and CDR2: SNHLY, FYNNEI. The DNA of the CDR3 is TGTGCCACCACCGTAGACAGGGAAGATGAAGCTTTCTTT. The encoded protein is CATTVDREDEAFF.

In this sample, this clonotype turned up a few times. The gene calls are TRBV19 and TRBJ1-2; D unclear. Trimming cost V 7 bases and J 1 base, with 13 bases left between them. Germline CDR1 and CDR2: LNHDA and SQIVND (reference sequence). This CDR3 has 14 amino acids. In DNA, the CDR3 is TGTGCCAGTAAGGTCCCAGGAAGTAACTATGGCTACACCTTC. Translation: CASKVPGSNYGYTF.

This clonotype was recorded many times. V and J are TRBV13 and TRBJ2-2; 9 bases map to TRBD1. Germline CDR1 and CDR2: PRHDT and FYEKMQ (reference sequence). The length of the CDR3 is 16 residues. Trimming removed 5 bases from V and 2 bases from J; junction bases left unmatched: 6. Here the CDR3 DNA reads TGTGCCAGCAGCCCGGGACAGGGAAAAAACACCGGGGAGCTGTTTTTT. Translated, it gives CASSPGQGKNTGELFF.

This clonotype was seen ten or more times. The chain uses TRBV12-3 or TRBV12-4 and TRBJ2-6; D call uncertain. V lost 4 bases to trimming and J lost 0 bases, with 7 bases between them. The CDR3 has 15 amino acids. CDR3 region: CASSSHSSGANVLTF. The CDR3 bases are TGTGCCAGCAGTTCACACAGCTCTGGGGCCAACGTCCTGACTTTC.

This clonotype was picked up many times. The chain has TRBV5-1 and TRBJ2-5, with D perhaps matching TRBD1 or TRBD2 (7 bases each). The CDR3 is 16 residues long. The germline V and J ends were trimmed by 0 bases and 3 bases, with 15 bases remaining between them. Per germline, CDR1 SGHRS and CDR2 YFSETQ. CDR3 in amino acids: CASSLGGLGGEETQYF. As DNA, the CDR3 is TGCGCCAGCAGCTTGGGAGGACTAGGGGGCGAAGAGACCCAGTACTTC.

V and J are TRBV12-3 or TRBV12-4 and TRBJ1-5; D may be TRBD1 (6 bases). The CDR3 is 16 residues long. With 3 bases removed from V and 1 base from J, the gap between germline ends came to 13 bases. CDR3 nucleotides: TGTGCCAGCAGTTTGGGTCTCGGACAGAGCAATCAGCCCCAGCATTTT. It is translated as CASSLGLGQSNQPQHF.

This clonotype was seen many times. The chain links TRBV6-2 or TRBV6-3 to TRBJ2-1; no definite D call. The CDR3 has 16 amino acids. Germline assignment: CDR1 MNHEY and CDR2 SVGEGT. V lost 7 bases and J 8 bases, leaving 24 bases between the germline ends. The CDR3 reads CASTPRRVMGTDEQFF. CDR3 in DNA: TGTGCCAGCACACCCCGGCGTGTGATGGGTACGGATGAGCAGTTCTTC.

There are many counts of this clonotype. The CDR3 region has the DNA TGCAGCGTTCTAGGCTCCCAGCGGGGGGATTACAATGAGCAGTTCTTC. This encodes CSVLGSQRGDYNEQFF. The V and J genes are TRBV29-1 and TRBJ2-1; 9 positions match TRBD2. From germline, CDR1 is SQVTM and CDR2 ANQGSEA. V shed 5 bases, J shed 4 bases, and the junction held 12 bases outside the gene matches. This CDR3 region has 16 residues.